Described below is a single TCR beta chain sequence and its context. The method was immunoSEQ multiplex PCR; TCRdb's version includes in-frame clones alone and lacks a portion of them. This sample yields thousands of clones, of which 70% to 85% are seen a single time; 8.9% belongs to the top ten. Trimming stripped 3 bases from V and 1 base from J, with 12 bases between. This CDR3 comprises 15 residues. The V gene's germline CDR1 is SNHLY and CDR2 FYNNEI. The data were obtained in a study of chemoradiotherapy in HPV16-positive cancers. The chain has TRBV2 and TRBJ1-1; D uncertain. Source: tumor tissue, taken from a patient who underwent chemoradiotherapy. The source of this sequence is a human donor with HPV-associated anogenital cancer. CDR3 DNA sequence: TGTGCCAGCAGTGACCCAGGTTTTGGGAACACTGAAGCTTTCTTT. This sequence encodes CASSDPGFGNTEAFF.